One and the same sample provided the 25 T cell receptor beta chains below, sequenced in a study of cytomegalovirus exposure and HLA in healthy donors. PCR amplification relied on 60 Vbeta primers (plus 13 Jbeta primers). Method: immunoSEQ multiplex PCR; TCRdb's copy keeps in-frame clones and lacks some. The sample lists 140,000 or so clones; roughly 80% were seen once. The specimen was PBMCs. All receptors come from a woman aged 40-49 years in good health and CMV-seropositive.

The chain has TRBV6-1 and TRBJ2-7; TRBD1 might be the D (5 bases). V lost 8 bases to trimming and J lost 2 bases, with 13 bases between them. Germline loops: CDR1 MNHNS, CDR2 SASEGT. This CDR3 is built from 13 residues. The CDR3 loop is CASWVGAAYEQYF. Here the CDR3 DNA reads TGTGCCAGCTGGGTTGGGGCCGCCTACGAGCAGTACTTC.

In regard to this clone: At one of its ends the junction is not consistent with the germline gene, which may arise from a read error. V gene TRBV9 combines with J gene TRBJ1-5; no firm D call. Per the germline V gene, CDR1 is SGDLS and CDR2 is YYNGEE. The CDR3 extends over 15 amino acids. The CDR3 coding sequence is TGTGCCAGCGGCGTTCTACCTCTGGTGGATCAGCCCCAGCATTTT. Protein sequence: CASGVLPLVDQPQHF.

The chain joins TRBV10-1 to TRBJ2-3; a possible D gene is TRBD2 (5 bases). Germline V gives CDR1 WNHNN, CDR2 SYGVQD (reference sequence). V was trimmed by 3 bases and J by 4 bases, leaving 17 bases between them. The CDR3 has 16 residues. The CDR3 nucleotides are TGCGCCAGCAGTGAAACTGGTGAGCGGCCCCCAGATACGCAGTATTTT. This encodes CASSETGERPPDTQYF.

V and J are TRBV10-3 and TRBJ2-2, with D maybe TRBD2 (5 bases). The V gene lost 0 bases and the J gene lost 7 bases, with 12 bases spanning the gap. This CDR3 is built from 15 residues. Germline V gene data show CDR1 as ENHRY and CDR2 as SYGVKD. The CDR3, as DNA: TGTGCCATCAGTGAGTCGGGAGCGTCCGGCGGGGAGCTGTTTTTT. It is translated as CAISESGASGGELFF.

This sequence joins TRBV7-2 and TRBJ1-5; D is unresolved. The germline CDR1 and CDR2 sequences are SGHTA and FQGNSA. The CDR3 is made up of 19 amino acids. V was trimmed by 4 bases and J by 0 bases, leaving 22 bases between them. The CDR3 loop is CASSSPPRTEGYSNQPQHF. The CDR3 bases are TGTGCCAGCAGCTCACCACCCCGAACAGAGGGCTATAGCAATCAGCCCCAGCATTTT.

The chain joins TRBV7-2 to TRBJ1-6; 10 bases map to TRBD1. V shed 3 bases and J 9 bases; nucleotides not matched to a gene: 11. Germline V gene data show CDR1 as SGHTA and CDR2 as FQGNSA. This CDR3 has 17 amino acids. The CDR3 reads CASSLGTGTGVGSPLHF. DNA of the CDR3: TGTGCCAGCAGCTTGGGGACCGGGACAGGGGTGGGTTCACCCCTCCACTTT. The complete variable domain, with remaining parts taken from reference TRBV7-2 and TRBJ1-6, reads GAGVSQSPSNKVTEKGKDVELRCDPISGHTALYWYRQSLGQGLEFLIYFQGNSAPDKSGLPSDRFSAERTGGSVSTLTIQRTQQEDSAVYLCASSLGTGTGVGSPLHFGNGTRLTVT.

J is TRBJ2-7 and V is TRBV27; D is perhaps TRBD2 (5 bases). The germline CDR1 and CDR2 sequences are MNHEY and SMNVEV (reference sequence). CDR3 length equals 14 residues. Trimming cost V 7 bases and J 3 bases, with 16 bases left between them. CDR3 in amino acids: CASTPRGGNYEQYF. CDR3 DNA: TGTGCCAGCACCCCGCGTGGAGGCAACTACGAGCAGTACTTC.

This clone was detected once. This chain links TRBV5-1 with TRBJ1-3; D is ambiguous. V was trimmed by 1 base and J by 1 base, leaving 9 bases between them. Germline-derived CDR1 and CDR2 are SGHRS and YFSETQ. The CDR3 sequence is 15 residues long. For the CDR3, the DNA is TGCGCCAGCAGCTTGTGGTCCGGGTCTGGAAACACCATATATTTT. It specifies CASSLWSGSGNTIYF.

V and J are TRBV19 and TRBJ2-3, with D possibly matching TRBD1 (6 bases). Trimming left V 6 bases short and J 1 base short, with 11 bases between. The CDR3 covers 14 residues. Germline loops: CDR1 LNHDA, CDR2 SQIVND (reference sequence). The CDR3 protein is CASRTDRRTDTQYF. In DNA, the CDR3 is TGTGCCAGTAGGACGGACAGACGCACAGATACGCAGTATTTT.

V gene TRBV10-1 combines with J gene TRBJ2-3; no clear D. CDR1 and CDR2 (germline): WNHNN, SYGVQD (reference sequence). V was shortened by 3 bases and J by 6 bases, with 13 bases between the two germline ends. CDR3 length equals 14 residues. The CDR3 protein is CASSEVGLVDTQYF. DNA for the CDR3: TGCGCCAGCAGTGAAGTCGGTCTGGTGGATACGCAGTATTTT.

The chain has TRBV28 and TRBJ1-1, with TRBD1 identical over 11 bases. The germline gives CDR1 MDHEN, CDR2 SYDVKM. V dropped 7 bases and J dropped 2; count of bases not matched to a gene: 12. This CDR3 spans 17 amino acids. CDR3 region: CASTLLPGQGENTEAFF. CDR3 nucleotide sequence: TGTGCCAGCACCCTTCTCCCGGGACAGGGGGAAAACACTGAAGCTTTCTTT. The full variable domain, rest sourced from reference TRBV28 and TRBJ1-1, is DVKVTQSSRYLVKRTGEKVFLECVQDMDHENMFWYRQDPGLGLRLIYFSYDVKMKEKGDIPEGYSVSREKKERFSLILESASTNQTSMYLCASTLLPGQGENTEAFFGQGTRLTVV.

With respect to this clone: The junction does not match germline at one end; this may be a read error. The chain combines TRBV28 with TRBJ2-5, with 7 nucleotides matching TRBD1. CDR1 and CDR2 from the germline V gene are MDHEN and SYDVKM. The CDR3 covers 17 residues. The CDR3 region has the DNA TGTGCCAGCAGTTTATTCGGTCCGGGACAGCTTACAACCAGGTGGAACTTC. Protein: CASSLFGPGQLTTRWNF.

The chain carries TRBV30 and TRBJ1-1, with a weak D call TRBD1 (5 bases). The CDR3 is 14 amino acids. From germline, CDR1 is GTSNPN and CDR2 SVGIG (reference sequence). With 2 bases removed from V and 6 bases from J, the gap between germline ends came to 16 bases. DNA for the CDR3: TGTGCCTGGAGTATCTGGGGGGAAGGGGCTGAAGCTTTCTTT. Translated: CAWSIWGEGAEAFF.

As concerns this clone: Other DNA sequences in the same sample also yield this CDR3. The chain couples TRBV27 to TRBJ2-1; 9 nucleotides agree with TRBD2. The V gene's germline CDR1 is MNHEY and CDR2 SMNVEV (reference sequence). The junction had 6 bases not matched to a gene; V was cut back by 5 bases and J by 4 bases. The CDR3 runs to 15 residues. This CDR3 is CASSPGLAGYNEQFF. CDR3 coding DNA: TGTGCCAGCAGTCCGGGGCTAGCGGGGTACAATGAGCAGTTCTTC.

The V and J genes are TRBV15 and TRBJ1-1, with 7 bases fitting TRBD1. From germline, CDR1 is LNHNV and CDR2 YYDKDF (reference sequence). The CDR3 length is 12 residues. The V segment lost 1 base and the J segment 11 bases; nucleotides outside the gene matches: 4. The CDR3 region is CATSRAGGWAFF. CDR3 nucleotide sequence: TGTGCCACCAGCAGAGCAGGGGGTTGGGCTTTCTTT.

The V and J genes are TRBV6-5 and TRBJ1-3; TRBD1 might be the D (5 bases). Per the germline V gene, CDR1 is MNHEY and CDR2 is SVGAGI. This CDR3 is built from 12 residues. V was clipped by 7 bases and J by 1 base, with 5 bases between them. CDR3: CASTGSGNTIYF. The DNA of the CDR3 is TGTGCCAGCACAGGGTCTGGAAACACCATATATTTT.

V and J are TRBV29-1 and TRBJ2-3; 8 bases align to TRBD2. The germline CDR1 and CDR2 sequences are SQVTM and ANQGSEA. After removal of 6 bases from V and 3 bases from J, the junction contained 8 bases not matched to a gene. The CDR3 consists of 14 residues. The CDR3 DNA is TGCAGCGTGTCTGGACTAGCTAAAACAGATACGCAGTATTTT. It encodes CSVSGLAKTDTQYF.

CDR3 loop: CASSFLAQRADTQYF. As DNA, the CDR3 is TGTGCCAGCAGCTTCTTGGCCCAGCGGGCAGATACGCAGTATTTT. The rearrangement joins TRBV5-5 to TRBJ2-3; maybe TRBD2 (6 bases). The germline CDR1 and CDR2 sequences are SGHKS and YYEKEE (reference sequence). The CDR3 is 15 residues long. V was shortened by 2 bases and J by 4 bases, with 14 bases between the two germline ends.

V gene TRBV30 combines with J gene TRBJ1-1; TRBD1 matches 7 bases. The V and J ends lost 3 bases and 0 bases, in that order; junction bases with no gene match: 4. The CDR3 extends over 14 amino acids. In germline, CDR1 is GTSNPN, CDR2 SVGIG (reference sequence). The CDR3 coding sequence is TGTGCCTGGAGCCAGGGACAGATGAACACTGAAGCTTTCTTT. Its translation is CAWSQGQMNTEAFF.

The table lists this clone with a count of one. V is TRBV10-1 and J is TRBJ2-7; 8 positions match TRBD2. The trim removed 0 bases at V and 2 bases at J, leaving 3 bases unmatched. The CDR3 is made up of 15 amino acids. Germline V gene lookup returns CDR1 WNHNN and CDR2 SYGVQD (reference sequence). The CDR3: CASSESAGGPYEQYF. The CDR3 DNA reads TGCGCCAGCAGTGAGTCGGCGGGGGGCCCCTACGAGCAGTACTTC.

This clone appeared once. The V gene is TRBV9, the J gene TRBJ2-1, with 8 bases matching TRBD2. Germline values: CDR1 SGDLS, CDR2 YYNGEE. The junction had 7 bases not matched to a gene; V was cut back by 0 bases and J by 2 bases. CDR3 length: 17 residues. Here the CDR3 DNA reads TGTGCCAGCAGCGTAGGTTCCGGGGGACTAGCCTACAATGAGCAGTTCTTC. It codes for CASSVGSGGLAYNEQFF.

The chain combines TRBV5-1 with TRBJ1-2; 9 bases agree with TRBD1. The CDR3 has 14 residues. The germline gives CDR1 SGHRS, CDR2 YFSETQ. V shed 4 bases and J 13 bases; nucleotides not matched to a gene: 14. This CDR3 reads CASSQRGTGPHCTF. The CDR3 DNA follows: TGCGCCAGCAGCCAACGCGGGACAGGGCCCCACTGCACCTTC.

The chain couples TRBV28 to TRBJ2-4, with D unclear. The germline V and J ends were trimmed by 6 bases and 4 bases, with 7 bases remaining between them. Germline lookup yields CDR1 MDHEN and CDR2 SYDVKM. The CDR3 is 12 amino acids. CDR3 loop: CASSPLKNIQYF. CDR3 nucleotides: TGTGCCAGCAGCCCTCTAAAAAACATTCAGTACTTC.

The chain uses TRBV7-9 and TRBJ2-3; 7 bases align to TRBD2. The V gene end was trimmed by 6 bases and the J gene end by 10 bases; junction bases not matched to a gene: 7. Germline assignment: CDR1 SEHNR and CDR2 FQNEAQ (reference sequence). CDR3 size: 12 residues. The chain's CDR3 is CASRPGGFAQYF. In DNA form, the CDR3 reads TGTGCCAGCAGACCGGGGGGTTTCGCGCAGTATTTT.

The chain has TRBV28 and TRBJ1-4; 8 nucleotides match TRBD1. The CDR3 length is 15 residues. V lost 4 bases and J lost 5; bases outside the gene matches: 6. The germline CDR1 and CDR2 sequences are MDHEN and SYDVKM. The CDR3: CASSSSGGGNEKLFF. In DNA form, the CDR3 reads TGTGCCAGCAGTTCCTCAGGGGGCGGGAATGAAAAACTGTTTTTT.